These 18 T cell receptor beta chains came from one sample sequenced in a study of regulatory T cells in long-lasting Graves disease. Time point in this sample: newly diagnosed GD, antithyroid drugs for less than 3 months. With RNA extracted from PBMCs as input, the TCR library was made. TCR beta libraries were built with iRepertoire HTBI primers and Arm-PCR of CDR3 regions. One entry per CDR3 protein, called by TCRdb with MiXCR from the multiplex PCR reads. Here the sample spans 400,000 to 650,000 distinct CDR3 sequences, 15% to 20% being singletons. These same records also appear under a second study, on T cells in Graves' hyperthyroidism and ophthalmopathy.

The sequencing here drew on peripheral blood mononuclear cells (PBMCs), taken at new diagnosis, from a patient treated with antithyroid drugs. These receptors were obtained from a woman aged 35-60 years with Graves disease.

This clonotype was counted many times. The V gene is TRBV2, the J gene TRBJ2-7; D is perhaps TRBD1 (6 bases). The germline V and J ends were trimmed by 6 bases and 7 bases, with 13 bases remaining between them. The CDR3 sequence is 12 residues long. Germline loops: CDR1 SNHLY, CDR2 FYNNEI. The CDR3 bases are TGTGCCAGCAGCGTACAGGGAATGGAGCAGTACTTC. Translated: CASSVQGMEQYF.

In its sample, this clonotype was seen many times. The CDR3 nucleotides are TGCAGTGCTCCTGGGACTAACACAGATACGCAGTATTTT. Protein: CSAPGTNTDTQYF. The chain uses TRBV20-1 and TRBJ2-3, with 7 bases fitting TRBD2. Germline values: CDR1 DFQATT, CDR2 SNEGSKA (reference sequence). CDR3 size: 13 residues. V shed 5 bases, J shed 2 bases, and the junction held 4 bases outside the gene matches.

The rearrangement joins TRBV10-3 to TRBJ1-1; D not resolved. CDR3 length: 18 residues. The V end was cut by 5 bases, the J end by 4 bases, with 26 bases between. Germline V gene sequence: CDR1 ENHRY, CDR2 SYGVKD. The DNA of the CDR3 is TGTGCCATCAGTACTCCCCGGTCCGGGCAAGGAGGAGGCACTGAAGCTTTCTTT. Encoded protein: CAISTPRSGQGGGTEAFF.

This clonotype was picked up many times. V gene TRBV2 combines with J gene TRBJ2-1; perhaps TRBD2 as D (5 bases). This CDR3 has 14 residues. The V and J ends lost 5 bases and 7 bases respectively, with 15 bases between them. CDR1 is SNHLY and CDR2 is FYNNEI in the germline V gene. The CDR3 sequence: CASSRESLENEQFF. As DNA, the CDR3 is TGTGCCAGCAGTCGGGAATCGCTGGAGAATGAGCAGTTCTTC.

The chain combines TRBV9 with TRBJ2-7; D is uncertain. The length of the CDR3 is 16 residues. V lost 0 bases to trimming and J lost 3 bases, with 16 bases between them. CDR1 is SGDLS, CDR2 YYNGEE, per germline. CDR3 protein: CASSVAASEAFYEQYF. DNA of the CDR3: TGTGCCAGCAGCGTAGCGGCGTCCGAGGCGTTCTACGAGCAGTACTTC.

This clonotype was counted between two and nine times. This sequence joins TRBV6-1 and TRBJ1-5, with TRBD1 matching 10 bases. This CDR3 spans 15 amino acids. CDR1 is MNHNS and CDR2 is SASEGT in the germline V gene. Germline trimming cut 5 bases from V and 4 bases from J; bases unmatched to any gene: 5. DNA of the CDR3: TGTGCCAGCAGTCAACCGGGACAGGGGAATCAGCCCCAGCATTTT. This codes for CASSQPGQGNQPQHF.

The table lists this clonotype with a few counts. The chain recombines TRBV9 with TRBJ1-1, with a weak D call TRBD1 (5 bases). Trimming cost V 0 bases and J 4 bases, with 13 bases left between them. The CDR3 is 15 amino acids. Per germline, CDR1 SGDLS and CDR2 YYNGEE. The CDR3 DNA sequence: TGTGCCAGCAGCGTAGTGGGGGACTTACGCACTGAAGCTTTCTTT. Translation: CASSVVGDLRTEAFF.

This clonotype showed up just a few times. The chain recombines TRBV12-3 or TRBV12-4 with TRBJ1-4; D is uncertain. Trimming pared 6 bases from V and 0 bases from J, leaving 14 bases between. The CDR3 covers 16 residues. The CDR3 DNA reads TGTGCCAGCAGCCCTGACATTAATGCAACTAATGAAAAACTGTTTTTT. It yields the protein CASSPDINATNEKLFF.

The V gene is TRBV10-3, the J gene TRBJ1-4; 9 bases are shared with TRBD1. From germline, CDR1 is ENHRY and CDR2 SYGVKD. The CDR3 consists of 14 residues. J was trimmed by 8 bases and V by 4 bases; bases with no gene match: 5. The CDR3 region is CAISVGQGTEKLFF. CDR3 bases: TGTGCCATCAGTGTTGGACAGGGGACCGAAAAACTGTTTTTT.

This clonotype has at least ten counts. This chain uses TRBV30 with TRBJ1-5, with a weak D call TRBD1 (5 bases). This CDR3 is built from 13 residues. Deletions cut 1 base from V and 5 bases from J, with 9 bases between. Germline V gives CDR1 GTSNPN, CDR2 SVGIG (reference sequence). CDR3 sequence (DNA): TGTGCCTGGAGTGCCGGCAGGGATCAGCCCCAGCATTTT. Amino acid sequence: CAWSAGRDQPQHF. The complete variable domain, with remaining parts taken from reference TRBV30 and TRBJ1-5, reads SQTIHQWPATLVQPVGSPLSLECTVEGTSNPNLYWYRQAAGRGLQLLFYSVGIGQISSEVPQNLSASRPQDRQFILSSKKLLLSDSGFYLCAWSAGRDQPQHFGDGTRLSIL.

This clonotype was observed many times. The rearrangement uses TRBV2 and TRBJ1-1; D not certain. The CDR3 has 12 amino acids. V lost 6 bases and J 0 bases, leaving 5 bases between the germline ends. CDR1 is SNHLY, CDR2 FYNNEI, per germline. Here the CDR3 reads CASRELNTEAFF. The CDR3 DNA follows: TGTGCCAGCAGGGAACTGAACACTGAAGCTTTCTTT.

The gene calls are TRBV28 and TRBJ1-2; D is unresolved. The CDR3 has 14 amino acids. V lost 3 bases and J lost 4, with 12 bases in between. Germline lookup yields CDR1 MDHEN and CDR2 SYDVKM. The chain's CDR3 is CASSFTTHLYGYTF. The CDR3 region has the DNA TGTGCCAGCAGTTTCACCACCCATCTCTATGGCTACACCTTC.

Of note for this clonotype: A much larger clone lies one base from this, so it may be a read error. In this CDR3 the conserved last residue, phenylalanine or tryptophan, is missing, so a read error is likely. V and J are TRBV6-7 and TRBJ1-5; a weak D match, TRBD1 (6 bases). TRBV6-7 falls under the ORF class, with uncertain function. This CDR3 is 14 amino acids long. V gave up 9 bases and J gave up 7 bases, with 19 bases separating them. CDR3 protein: CARDPTGYLQPQHS. The DNA of the CDR3 is TGTGCCAGAGACCCTACAGGGTACCTGCAGCCCCAGCATTCT.

This clonotype appeared a few times. The chain is built from TRBV19 and TRBJ1-6, with D tentatively TRBD1 (6 bases). This CDR3 is built from 19 residues. Germline-derived CDR1 and CDR2 are LNHDA and SQIVND (reference sequence). V was trimmed by 5 bases and J by 4 bases, leaving 24 bases between them. CDR3: CASSPPTPAGATYNSPLHF. The DNA of the CDR3 is TGTGCCAGTAGTCCTCCGACCCCGGCGGGGGCGACTTATAATTCACCCCTCCACTTT. Complete variable domain (other parts from reference TRBV19 and TRBJ1-6): DGGITQSPKYLFRKEGQNVTLSCEQNLNHDAMYWYRQDPGQGLRLIYYSQIVNDFQKGDIAEGYSVSREKKESFPLTVTSAQKNPTAFYLCASSPPTPAGATYNSPLHFGNGTRLTVT.

This clonotype was seen repeatedly, ten times or more. CDR3 in DNA: TGCAGTGCTAGATCCTCGACTAGCGGGGGCCCCAGCTCCTACAATGAGCAGTTCTTC. Its protein is CSARSSTSGGPSSYNEQFF. V gene TRBV20-1 combines with J gene TRBJ2-1; 12 bases agree with TRBD2. The germline V gene encodes CDR1 DFQATT and CDR2 SNEGSKA (reference sequence). CDR3 length equals 19 residues. J was trimmed by 0 bases and V by 2 bases; bases with no gene match: 11.

This clonotype was seen a few times. The chain employs TRBV5-1 and TRBJ2-2; possible D gene TRBD1, 5 bases. This CDR3 contains 16 residues. The germline gives CDR1 SGHRS, CDR2 YFSETQ. Trimming took off 0 bases at V and 7 bases at J, with 16 bases between the two ends. The CDR3, as DNA: TGCGCCAGCAGCTTGGAGCCAGGGTCTAGTGGCGGGGAGCTGTTTTTT. This codes for CASSLEPGSSGGELFF.

This clonotype was detected ten times or more. V and J are TRBV7-9 and TRBJ1-1, with TRBD1 as a possible D gene (6 bases). Germline CDR1 SEHNR, CDR2 FQNEAQ (reference sequence). Deletions cut 0 bases from V and 5 bases from J, with 16 bases between. This CDR3 contains 16 residues. The CDR3 nucleotides read TGTGCCAGCAGCTTAGCATGGGACACCTGGGGGACTGAAGCTTTCTTT. As protein: CASSLAWDTWGTEAFF.

The genes are TRBV11-2 and TRBJ1-1, with D maybe TRBD1 (5 bases). Trimming cost V 5 bases and J 1 base, with 26 bases left between them. CDR1 is SGHAT, CDR2 FQNNGV, per germline. CDR3 length: 19 residues. The CDR3 region is CASSAGVGGGLGTNTEAFF. CDR3 DNA sequence: TGTGCCAGCAGCGCCGGGGTCGGCGGGGGTCTCGGGACGAACACTGAAGCTTTCTTT.